A single sample is the source of the 6 T cell receptor beta chains below, sequenced in a study of CD8+ T cells in alopecia areata. cDNA serving as the sequencing template came from extracted, reverse transcribed RNA. Clones were sequenced by immunoSEQ multiplex PCR, and TCRdb holds only the in-frame ones, with some missing. Seen here are fewer than 200,000 clones, approximately 52% observed once, and the top ten hold under 20%. Treatment: oral pan-JAK inhibitor, 5-10 mg twice daily. Sequenced here: CD4+ T cells sorted from blood, sampled at week 56, from a patient treated with tofacitinib. These receptors all come from a human donor with alopecia areata.

This chain joins TRBV29-1 and TRBJ2-2; 10 nucleotides line up with TRBD1. The germline gives CDR1 SQVTM, CDR2 ANQGSEA. This CDR3 region has 17 residues. V dropped 5 bases and J dropped 5; count of bases not matched to a gene: 14. The DNA of the CDR3 is TGCAGCGTTATCTTCGGAGCGACAGGGGGCTTAACCGGGGAGCTGTTTTTT. Its translation is CSVIFGATGGLTGELFF.

The gene calls are TRBV1 and TRBJ2-5; the table's D call of TRBD2 was not tested on the DNA. TRBV1 is a recognized pseudogene. The CDR3 is 16 amino acids. CDR3 protein: CTSSQDEAGGIETQYF. For the CDR3, the DNA is TGCACCAGCAGCCAAGATGAAGCGGGGGGGATAGAGACCCAGTACTTC.

This clone was observed a handful of times. This chain connects TRBV29-1 to TRBJ2-1; D remains unclear. The V end lost 2 bases, the J end lost 0 bases, and 8 bases lay between the germline ends. The CDR3 is 14 amino acids. Germline-derived CDR1 and CDR2 are SQVTM and ANQGSEA. CDR3 bases: TGCAGCGTTGAAATGACAACCTCCTACAATGAGCAGTTCTTC. Encoded protein: CSVEMTTSYNEQFF.

This clone was observed a few times. This sequence joins TRBV29-1 and TRBJ2-4, with D maybe TRBD2 (5 bases). Per the germline V gene, CDR1 is SQVTM and CDR2 is ANQGSEA. V was trimmed by 4 bases and J by 2 bases, leaving 18 bases between them. This CDR3 is 16 amino acids long. Here the CDR3 DNA reads TGCAGCGTTGTCGTCCAACCGAGGGTATCCAAAAACATTCAGTACTTC. This encodes CSVVVQPRVSKNIQYF.

V usage is TRBV5-6 and J usage is TRBJ1-1; 9 bases are shared with TRBD1. Trimming cost V 2 bases and J 10 bases; bases outside gene matches: 12. CDR3 length equals 15 residues. Germline assignment: CDR1 SGHDT and CDR2 YYEEEE. For the CDR3, the DNA is TGTGCCAGCAGCTTCCCGGGACAGGGAGGTCTCGTAGCTTTCTTT. Its translation is CASSFPGQGGLVAFF. Variable domain in full (rest from reference TRBV5-6 and TRBJ1-1): DAGVTQSPTHLIKTRGQQVTLRCSPKSGHDTVSWYQQALGQGPQFIFQYYEEEERQRGNFPDRFSGHQFPNYSSELNVNALLLGDSALYLCASSFPGQGGLVAFFGQGTRLTVV.

The gene calls are TRBV4-1 and TRBJ1-5; D call uncertain. V shed 1 base and J shed 5 bases, with 9 bases lying between them. Germline CDR1 reads MGHRA; CDR2 reads YSYEKL. This CDR3 contains 14 residues. CDR3 sequence (DNA): TGCGCCAGCAGCCAAGGACTGGATGATCAGCCCCAGCATTTT. Translated, it gives CASSQGLDDQPQHF.